These 12 T cell receptor beta chains were sequenced from one sample in a study of CD8 T cells in Susac syndrome (dated by TCRdb to about 2019). Libraries came from the immunoSEQ multiplex PCR assay. RNA was extracted using the RNeasy kit, and about 0.45 to 1 ug of the RNA was reverse transcribed with random hexamers. TCRdb cleaned the public reads at Q25 with fastp, built clones with MiXCR and kept in-frame beta chains. One record per CDR3 amino acid sequence lists the most common genes and DNA. The sample data list roughly 60,000 distinct CDR3 sequences, and over 85% of these were observed just once. Roughly 0.2% of the sample is held by the ten biggest clonotypes. Specimen: CD8+ T cells from PBMCs. These receptors all come from a human donor in good health.

The chain has TRBV28 and TRBJ2-1; tentative D call: TRBD2 (5 bases). Germline-derived CDR1 and CDR2 are MDHEN and SYDVKM. Trimming cost V 8 bases and J 0 bases, with 14 bases left between them. This CDR3 comprises 15 residues. CDR3 residues: CASEALRGSYNEQFF. The CDR3 DNA reads as TGTGCCAGCGAAGCCCTACGGGGCTCCTACAATGAGCAGTTCTTC.

The chain uses TRBV29-1 and TRBJ2-7; a weak D match, TRBD1 (5 bases). CDR3 length equals 13 residues. The V and J ends lost 2 bases and 1 base respectively, with 9 bases between them. The germline CDR1 and CDR2 sequences are SQVTM and ANQGSEA. CDR3 protein: CSVESDRSYEQYF. The CDR3 DNA sequence: TGCAGCGTTGAATCCGACAGATCCTACGAGCAGTACTTC.

The genes are TRBV7-9 and TRBJ1-5; D unresolved. V was pared by 1 base and J by 3 bases, with 7 bases between. The CDR3 totals 14 residues. Germline CDR1 and CDR2: SEHNR and FQNEAQ (reference sequence). The CDR3 nucleotides are TGTGCCAGCAGCTTAGACGGCTTCAATCAGCCCCAGCATTTT. Protein sequence: CASSLDGFNQPQHF.

The rearrangement uses TRBV29-1 and TRBJ2-7, with D unclear. Deletions cut 3 bases from V and 1 base from J, with 10 bases between. The CDR3 spans 13 residues. Per germline, CDR1 SQVTM and CDR2 ANQGSEA. Here the CDR3 DNA reads TGCAGCGTTGATGCGGACGGGTCCTACGAGCAGTACTTC. Amino acid sequence: CSVDADGSYEQYF.

The chain couples TRBV12-3 or TRBV12-4 to TRBJ1-5; D is unclear. Trimming removed 2 bases from V and 2 bases from J, with 10 bases in between. The length of the CDR3 is 15 residues. CDR3 bases: TGTGCCAGCAGTTTACGGGGAAGGGGCAATCAGCCCCAGCATTTT. Translation gives CASSLRGRGNQPQHF.

The rearrangement uses TRBV7-9 and TRBJ2-7; D is perhaps TRBD2 (5 bases). The CDR3 extends over 15 amino acids. Germline V CDR1 and CDR2: SEHNR, FQNEAQ (reference sequence). V lost 1 base, J lost 2 bases, and 12 bases lay in between. The CDR3 here is CASSLVGGVTYEQYF. The CDR3 DNA reads TGTGCCAGCAGCTTAGTCGGAGGCGTAACCTACGAGCAGTACTTC. Full variable domain (outside the CDR3, taken from reference TRBV7-9 and TRBJ2-7): DTGVSQNPRHKITKRGQNVTFRCDPISEHNRLYWYRQTLGQGPEFLTYFQNEAQLEKSRLLSDRFSAERPKGSFSTLEIQRTEQGDSAMYLCASSLVGGVTYEQYFGPGTRLTVT.

The J gene is TRBJ2-7, the V gene TRBV4-3, with 7 bases matching TRBD1. After removal of 0 bases from V and 4 bases from J, the junction contained 6 bases not matched to a gene. CDR1 is LGHNA and CDR2 is YSLEER in the germline V gene. The CDR3 runs to 15 residues. The CDR3 is CASSQDARQGYEQYF. The CDR3 nucleotides are TGCGCCAGCAGCCAAGATGCGAGACAGGGTTACGAGCAGTACTTC.

The chain recombines TRBV6-5 with TRBJ2-2, with TRBD2 as a possible D gene (7 bases). Germline V gene lookup returns CDR1 MNHEY and CDR2 SVGAGI. V was pared by 6 bases and J by 3 bases, with 14 bases between. The CDR3 sequence is 15 residues long. In DNA, the CDR3 is TGTGCCAGCAGAAGGGGAGGGGGGTACACCGGGGAGCTGTTTTTT. This codes for CASRRGGGYTGELFF.

The J gene is TRBJ2-2, the V gene TRBV29-1, with D uncertain. The germline gives CDR1 SQVTM, CDR2 ANQGSEA. This CDR3 spans 13 amino acids. Trimming left V 4 bases short and J 1 base short, with 7 bases between. The CDR3 is CSVGDWNTGELFF. CDR3 coding DNA: TGCAGCGTTGGCGATTGGAACACCGGGGAGCTGTTTTTT.

The CDR3 region is CASSSYQEENSGGYTF. Here the CDR3 DNA reads TGTGCCAGCAGTTCGTATCAGGAGGAGAACTCCGGTGGCTACACCTTC. The chain links TRBV6-2 or TRBV6-3 to TRBJ1-2, with unresolved D. CDR1 is MNHEY and CDR2 is SVGEGT in the germline V gene. This CDR3 comprises 16 residues. The V gene lost 4 bases and the J gene lost 7 bases, with 22 bases spanning the gap.

CDR3 nucleotide sequence: TGCAGTGCTAGAGACATGGGGACAGGAGTACAAGAGACCCAGTACTTC. Translated: CSARDMGTGVQETQYF. The chain is built from TRBV20-1 and TRBJ2-5; 8 bases fit TRBD1. Trimming removed 0 bases from V and 2 bases from J; junction bases left unmatched: 8. In germline, CDR1 is DFQATT, CDR2 SNEGSKA (reference sequence). This CDR3 spans 16 amino acids.

This rearrangement joins TRBV5-1 to TRBJ2-5, with 8 bases lining up with TRBD2. Per the germline V gene, CDR1 is SGHRS and CDR2 is YFSETQ. V shed 3 bases, J shed 5 bases, and the junction held 18 bases outside the gene matches. This CDR3 comprises 18 residues. CDR3 bases: TGCGCCAGCAGCTCGGTTGGTAGCGGGGCCTCCTGGGTGGAGACCCAGTACTTC. Protein sequence: CASSSVGSGASWVETQYF.